This T cell receptor (beta chain) was sequenced during a study of blood T cell repertoires in COVID-19. The overall study: In each case, the material was cDNA or gDNA derived from T cells, B-cell-depleted T cells, or PBMCs.

Source study methods: It was from reference gene primer amplification that nucleated cell counts were estimated. The method was immunoSEQ multiplex PCR; TCRdb's version includes in-frame clones alone and lacks a portion of them. Clone size and the V and J calls come from that table; the DNA yielded D and trimming. The repertoire has a few hundred thousand clones, around 85% of them found once; the top ten carry around 3.4%. The CDR3 runs 13 residues. Per germline, CDR1 PRHDT and CDR2 FYEKMQ (reference sequence). Between the trimmed V and J ends, which lost 8 bases and 4 bases, there was a span of 14 bases.

The rearrangement uses TRBV13 and TRBJ1-1; D remains ambiguous. Specimen: peripheral blood. The receptor comes from a woman younger than 30 with acute or convalescent COVID-19. The CDR3 DNA follows: TGTGCCAGCGGATATCGGCCGGGCACTGAAGCTTTCTTT. It specifies CASGYRPGTEAFF.